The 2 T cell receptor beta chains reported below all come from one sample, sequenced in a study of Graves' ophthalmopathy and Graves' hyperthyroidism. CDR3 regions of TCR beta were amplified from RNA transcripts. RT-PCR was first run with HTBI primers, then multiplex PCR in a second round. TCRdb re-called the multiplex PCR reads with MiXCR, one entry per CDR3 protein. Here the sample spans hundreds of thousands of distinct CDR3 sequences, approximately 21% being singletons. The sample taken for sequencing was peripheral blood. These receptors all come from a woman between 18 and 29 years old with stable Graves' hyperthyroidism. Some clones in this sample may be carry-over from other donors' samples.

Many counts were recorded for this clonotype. The CDR3 is CASSISGTFYEQYF. DNA for the CDR3: TGCGCCAGCAGCATATCCGGGACTTTCTACGAGCAGTACTTC. This chain connects TRBV5-1 to TRBJ2-7, with D tentatively TRBD2 (6 bases). This CDR3 has 14 residues. Between the trimmed V and J ends, which lost 4 bases and 3 bases, there was a span of 14 bases. Germline loops: CDR1 SGHRS, CDR2 YFSETQ.

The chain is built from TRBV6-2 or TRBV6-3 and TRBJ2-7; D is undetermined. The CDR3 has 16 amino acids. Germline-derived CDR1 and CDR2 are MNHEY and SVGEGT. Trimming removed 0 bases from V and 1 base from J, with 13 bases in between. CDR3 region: CASSYSTAGRSYEQYF. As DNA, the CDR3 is TGTGCCAGCAGTTACTCGACGGCAGGCCGTTCCTACGAGCAGTACTTC.